This T cell receptor beta chain comes out of a study of blood T cell repertoires in COVID-19. Study-wide context: Italy, Spain and the United States were the sources of the convalescent and acute COVID-19 samples. Nucleic acid was either cDNA or gDNA, and it came from T cells, B-cell-depleted T cells, or PBMCs.

Trimming took 3 bases from V and 1 from J; bases not matched to a gene: 5. CDR1 and CDR2 (germline): LGHDT, YNNKEL (reference sequence). The CDR3 loop spans 15 amino acids. Authors' processing steps: How many nucleated cells were present was estimated from reference gene primer amplification. Assay: immunoSEQ multiplex PCR; the TCRdb copy retains only in-frame clones and omits some. The D gene and trimming were derived from the DNA, and the V and J assignments and clone size from that table. The data show 200,000 to 250,000 clones, with roughly 83% seen just once and 6.5% to 9% held by the top ten. V usage is TRBV3-1 (or the pseudogene TRBV3-2) and J usage is TRBJ2-7, with TRBD2 matching 8 bases. This TCR was recovered from a woman in her 50s with acute or convalescent COVID-19. Sequencing used peripheral blood. CDR3 DNA sequence: TGTGCCAGCAGCCAGAAGCGGGGGCCGTCCTACGAGCAGTACTTC. It is translated as CASSQKRGPSYEQYF.